The 28 T cell receptor beta chains in this list originate from one sample, sequenced in a study of blood T cell repertoires in COVID-19. Data came from immunoSEQ multiplex PCR; TCRdb stores just in-frame clones and leaves some out. Of fewer than 250,000 clones listed, approximately 80% are singletons. The sequenced sample was peripheral blood. Every receptor here comes from a human donor in a cohort sampled during active COVID-19.

This clone was counted a few times. This chain links TRBV7-9 with TRBJ2-7; 9 bases are shared with TRBD2. V was clipped by 4 bases and J by 0 bases; unmatched bases: 10. This CDR3 comprises 17 residues. Germline loops: CDR1 SEHNR, CDR2 FQNEAQ (reference sequence). The CDR3 sequence: CASSSGTSWESSYEQYF. In DNA form, the CDR3 reads TGTGCCAGCAGCTCGGGGACTAGCTGGGAAAGCTCCTACGAGCAGTACTTC.

Only one count was recorded for this clone. V and J are TRBV4-2 and TRBJ1-1; D is unclear. The CDR3 is 14 residues long. The V end was cut by 0 bases, the J end by 3 bases, with 8 bases between. Germline-derived CDR1 and CDR2 are LGHNA and YNFKEQ. The CDR3 DNA is TGTGCCAGCAGCCAAGATCGAGGGTACACTGAAGCTTTCTTT. This sequence encodes CASSQDRGYTEAFF.

The rearrangement links TRBV5-1 to TRBJ1-2; 7 bases are a match to TRBD1. The V gene's germline CDR1 is SGHRS and CDR2 YFSETQ. V gave up 0 bases and J gave up 8 bases; unmatched junction bases: 13. The CDR3 sequence is 16 residues long. The CDR3 region has the DNA TGCGCCAGCAGCTTGGACGGCGAGGGGGCAACGGGCGGCTACACCTTC. As protein: CASSLDGEGATGGYTF.

The chain employs TRBV2 and TRBJ1-5, with D possibly matching TRBD1 (6 bases). Germline V lookup: CDR1 SNHLY, CDR2 FYNNEI. CDR3 length: 13 residues. The V end lost 8 bases, the J end lost 0 bases, and 8 bases lay between the germline ends. This CDR3 is CASHRDSNQPQHF. The CDR3 DNA reads TGTGCCAGCCACAGGGATAGCAATCAGCCCCAGCATTTT.

J is TRBJ2-7 and V is TRBV7-2, with D tentatively TRBD1 (6 bases). The CDR3 spans 15 residues. The ends were cut back, 5 bases at V and 2 bases at J, with 16 bases in the middle. Germline V gene lookup returns CDR1 SGHTA and CDR2 FQGNSA. The CDR3 here is CASSLFTGQTYEQYF. CDR3 nucleotide sequence: TGTGCCAGCAGCCTATTCACCGGACAGACCTACGAGCAGTACTTC.

The J gene is TRBJ1-5, the V gene TRBV5-5, with 8 bases matching TRBD1. With 4 bases clipped from V and 5 bases from J, the junction kept 8 bases outside the gene matches. The CDR3 is 15 residues long. CDR1 and CDR2 (germline): SGHKS, YYEKEE (reference sequence). CDR3 sequence (DNA): TGTGCCAGCAGCCAACACCCAGGGGGCGATCAGCCCCAGCATTTT. Translation: CASSQHPGGDQPQHF.

The V and J genes are TRBV12-5 and TRBJ2-2; 11 bases match TRBD2. Germline CDR1 LGHNT, CDR2 FRNRAP. Trimming removed 0 bases from V and 5 bases from J; junction bases left unmatched: 17. This CDR3 is 21 amino acids long. The CDR3 sequence: CASGLVLSVLGTSGYTGELFF. CDR3 DNA: TGTGCTAGTGGTTTGGTACTTAGTGTTCTGGGGACTAGCGGTTATACCGGGGAGCTGTTTTTT. Together with reference TRBV12-5 and TRBJ2-2, the CDR3 gives the full variable domain: DARVTQTPRHKVTEMGQEVTMRCQPILGHNTVFWYRQTMMQGLELLAYFRNRAPLDDSGMPKDRFSAEMPDATLATLKIQPSEPRDSAVYFCASGLVLSVLGTSGYTGELFFGEGSRLTVL.

The chain employs TRBV19 and TRBJ1-1; D may be TRBD1 (6 bases). Trimming pared 4 bases from V and 4 bases from J, leaving 16 bases between. Germline assignment: CDR1 LNHDA and CDR2 SQIVND (reference sequence). The CDR3 length is 15 residues. The CDR3 DNA is TGTGCCAGTAGTAAGGGCATCGGGGGGCTCACTGAAGCTTTCTTT. It yields the protein CASSKGIGGLTEAFF.

The chain uses TRBV28 and TRBJ2-2, with TRBD2 as a possible D gene (6 bases). V lost 7 bases to trimming and J lost 1 base, with 10 bases between them. From germline, CDR1 is MDHEN and CDR2 SYDVKM. This CDR3 has 14 amino acids. CDR3 region: CASKGGKNTGELFF. In DNA, the CDR3 is TGTGCCAGCAAAGGAGGGAAGAACACCGGGGAGCTGTTTTTT. Based on the CDR3 plus reference TRBV28 and TRBJ2-2, the full variable domain is DVKVTQSSRYLVKRTGEKVFLECVQDMDHENMFWYRQDPGLGLRLIYFSYDVKMKEKGDIPEGYSVSREKKERFSLILESASTNQTSMYLCASKGGKNTGELFFGEGSRLTVL.

This chain links TRBV6-2 or TRBV6-3 with TRBJ1-5, with 7 bases lining up with TRBD1. This CDR3 is 16 amino acids long. V was clipped by 0 bases and J by 9 bases; unmatched bases: 11. Looked up from germline, CDR1 is MNHEY and CDR2 is SVGEGT. In nucleotides, the CDR3 is TGTGCCAGCAGTTACTCGGGACAGAGGCCCTCTCCGCCCCAGCATTTT. Its translation: CASSYSGQRPSPPQHF.

The V call is TRBV30, the J call TRBJ1-6; D is ambiguous. Trimming stripped 2 bases from V and 0 bases from J, with 8 bases between. Germline lookup yields CDR1 GTSNPN and CDR2 SVGIG (reference sequence). CDR3 length: 15 residues. The CDR3 region has the DNA TGTGCCTGGAGTTCGGTTAGCTCCTATAATTCACCCCTCCACTTT. The encoded protein is CAWSSVSSYNSPLHF.

CDR3 amino acids: CASSRLAGAYNEQFF. For the CDR3, the DNA is TGTGCCAGCAGTAGACTAGCGGGAGCTTACAATGAGCAGTTCTTC. The rearrangement uses TRBV6-2 or TRBV6-3 and TRBJ2-1; 12 bases match TRBD2. Germline CDR1 is MNHEY and CDR2 is SVGEGT. CDR3 length: 15 residues. V lost 5 bases, J lost 4 bases, and 3 bases stayed unmatched.

The chain links TRBV28 to TRBJ2-1, with D possibly being TRBD2 (6 bases). The CDR3 is 14 residues long. The germline V gene encodes CDR1 MDHEN and CDR2 SYDVKM. Trimming shortened V by 6 bases and J by 1 base, and 10 bases separated the two germline ends. The CDR3 sequence is CASRRERSYNEQFF. In DNA form, the CDR3 reads TGTGCCAGCAGGCGGGAAAGGTCCTACAATGAGCAGTTCTTC.

The V call is TRBV18, the J call TRBJ1-3, with 7 bases matching TRBD1. Germline lookup yields CDR1 KGHSH and CDR2 LQKENI. The CDR3 has 17 residues. After removal of 3 bases from V and 2 bases from J, the junction contained 10 bases not matched to a gene. The CDR3 DNA follows: TGTGCCAGCTCACCGATAGCAGAAACAGGGGCTGGAAACACCATATATTTT. The encoded protein is CASSPIAETGAGNTIYF.

The gene calls are TRBV5-1 and TRBJ1-2; the D gene is possibly TRBD1 (6 bases). Trimming shortened V by 2 bases and J by 5 bases, and 16 bases separated the two germline ends. The CDR3 consists of 15 residues. CDR1 is SGHRS, CDR2 YFSETQ, per germline. CDR3 region: CASSLQGPPSYGYTF. The CDR3 DNA is TGCGCCAGCAGCTTACAGGGCCCCCCGTCTTATGGCTACACCTTC.

This clone was recorded only once. The CDR3 is CASSPGLPGEKLFF. Here the CDR3 DNA reads TGTGCCAGCAGCCCGGGATTACCCGGTGAAAAACTGTTTTTT. This chain connects TRBV27 to TRBJ1-4; no clear D. Per germline, CDR1 MNHEY and CDR2 SMNVEV (reference sequence). This CDR3 has 14 residues. The ends were cut back, 6 bases at V and 7 bases at J, with 15 bases in the middle.

This chain joins TRBV5-1 and TRBJ2-5; 8 bases align to TRBD2. The length of the CDR3 is 14 residues. Germline assignment: CDR1 SGHRS and CDR2 YFSETQ. The V and J ends lost 1 base and 6 bases, in that order; junction bases with no gene match: 5. DNA of the CDR3: TGCGCCAGCAGCTTGTCCGGGAGGGCCCAGACCCAGTACTTC. Protein product: CASSLSGRAQTQYF.

The chain carries TRBV5-1 and TRBJ2-7; TRBD1 agrees at 8 bases. This CDR3 region has 14 residues. Germline V lookup: CDR1 SGHRS, CDR2 YFSETQ. V gave up 3 bases and J gave up 5 bases; unmatched junction bases: 7. This CDR3 is CASSSEPDRDEQYF. For the CDR3, the DNA is TGCGCCAGCAGCTCCGAACCGGACAGGGACGAGCAGTACTTC.

The chain is built from TRBV5-6 and TRBJ2-1, with 11 bases that match TRBD1. The CDR3 has 16 residues. Germline trimming cut 2 bases from V and 6 bases from J; bases unmatched to any gene: 7. The V gene's germline CDR1 is SGHDT and CDR2 YYEEEE. The CDR3 reads CASSFWLGTGGNEQFF. The CDR3 nucleotides read TGTGCCAGCAGCTTCTGGCTGGGGACAGGGGGCAATGAGCAGTTCTTC.

V usage is TRBV12-3 or TRBV12-4 and J usage is TRBJ1-1; D remains unclear. V lost 6 bases, J lost 6 bases, and 14 bases lay in between. The CDR3 loop spans 13 amino acids. The DNA of the CDR3 is TGTGCCAGCAGCCGTCGGGATCGGGCTGAAGCTTTCTTT. It specifies CASSRRDRAEAFF.

The chain joins TRBV30 to TRBJ1-6; no reliable D call. Germline V gives CDR1 GTSNPN, CDR2 SVGIG (reference sequence). The CDR3 spans 13 residues. V shed 5 bases and J shed 2 bases, with 7 bases lying between them. CDR3 sequence (DNA): TGTGCCTGGGCCGACACCTATAATTCACCCCTCCACTTT. Amino acids: CAWADTYNSPLHF.

The rearrangement joins TRBV28 to TRBJ1-5; D is ambiguous. The V end was cut by 6 bases, the J end by 4 bases, with 10 bases between. The CDR3 totals 13 residues. The germline V gene encodes CDR1 MDHEN and CDR2 SYDVKM. Written as DNA, the CDR3 is TGTGCCAGCAGCCTTTGGCAAAATCAGCCCCAGCATTTT. This encodes CASSLWQNQPQHF.

The chain employs TRBV25-1 and TRBJ2-2; TRBD1 matches 8 bases. The V gene end was trimmed by 6 bases and the J gene end by 6 bases; junction bases not matched to a gene: 3. The CDR3 sequence is 13 residues long. Germline assignment: CDR1 MGHDK and CDR2 SYGVNS. The CDR3 is CASRDRGPGELFF. In DNA form, the CDR3 reads TGTGCCAGCAGAGACAGGGGTCCCGGGGAGCTGTTTTTT.

The chain recombines TRBV3-1 (or the pseudogene TRBV3-2) with TRBJ2-2; 7 bases map to TRBD2. The CDR3 runs to 16 residues. CDR1 is LGHDT and CDR2 is YNNKEL in the germline V gene (reference sequence). The V segment lost 5 bases and the J segment 4 bases; nucleotides outside the gene matches: 10. CDR3 protein: CASSTLPSGTTGELFF. DNA for the CDR3: TGTGCCAGCAGCACCCTCCCTAGCGGTACCACCGGGGAGCTGTTTTTT.

V and J are TRBV29-1 and TRBJ2-3; TRBD2 matches at 7 bases. The CDR3 length is 14 residues. With V trimmed by 2 bases and J by 4 bases, 6 bases remained unmatched. The germline V gene encodes CDR1 SQVTM and CDR2 ANQGSEA. The CDR3 DNA reads as TGCAGCGTTGAATTCCCAGCGGGACCAGATACGCAGTATTTT. This codes for CSVEFPAGPDTQYF.

The CDR3: CASSQGSGGTQYF. The CDR3 bases are TGTGCCAGCAGCCAAGGATCGGGGGGAACGCAGTATTTT. This chain uses TRBV3-1 (or the pseudogene TRBV3-2) with TRBJ2-3; 7 bases are a match to TRBD2. Per the germline V gene, CDR1 is LGHDT and CDR2 is YNNKEL (reference sequence). With V trimmed by 1 base and J by 9 bases, 4 bases remained unmatched. The CDR3 extends over 13 amino acids.

This clone was counted between two and nine times. The V and J genes are TRBV30 and TRBJ1-2; TRBD1 is a possible D gene (5 bases). Germline-derived CDR1 and CDR2 are GTSNPN and SVGIG (reference sequence). The CDR3 covers 12 residues. V was shortened by 3 bases and J by 2 bases, with 7 bases between the two germline ends. The CDR3: CAWRQVNYGYTF. Here the CDR3 DNA reads TGTGCCTGGAGACAGGTGAACTATGGCTACACCTTC.

The table lists this clone with a count of one. The chain uses TRBV11-2 and TRBJ2-5; tentative D call: TRBD2 (6 bases). The CDR3 runs 13 residues. V was clipped by 7 bases and J by 4 bases, with 13 bases between them. Per the germline V gene, CDR1 is SGHAT and CDR2 is FQNNGV. CDR3 in amino acids: CASTRGLGETQYF. For the CDR3, the DNA is TGTGCCAGCACCCGGGGGTTGGGAGAGACCCAGTACTTC.